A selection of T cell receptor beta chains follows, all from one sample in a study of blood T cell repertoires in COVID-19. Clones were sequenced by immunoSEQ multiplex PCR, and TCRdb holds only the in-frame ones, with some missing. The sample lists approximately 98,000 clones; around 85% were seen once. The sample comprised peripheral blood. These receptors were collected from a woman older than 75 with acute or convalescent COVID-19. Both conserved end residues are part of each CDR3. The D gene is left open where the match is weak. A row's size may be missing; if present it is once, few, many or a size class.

CASSDLSEETQYF	TGCGCCAGCAGTGATCTGTCGGAAGAGACCCAGTACTTC	NA	13	NA	TRBV10-1	TRBJ2-5
CASSQGSLSEFF	TGTGCCAGCAGCCAAGGGTCGCTTTCGGAGTTCTTC	NA	12	NA	TRBV3-1/TRBV3-2	TRBJ2-1
CASSENLGRAGNQPQHF	TGTGCCAGCAGTGAAAATCTGGGCAGGGCGGGCAATCAGCCCCAGCATTTT	NA	17	NA	TRBV6-1	TRBJ1-5
CASSTSGGTDTQYF	TGTGCCAGCAGTACTAGCGGCGGCACAGATACGCAGTATTTT	NA	14	TRBD2	TRBV5-6	TRBJ2-3
CASSLRGDTDTQYF	TGTGCCAGCAGCCTCAGGGGAGACACAGATACGCAGTATTTT	NA	14	NA	TRBV7-2	TRBJ2-3
CASSQRGDGYTF	TGTGCCAGCAGCCAAAGGGGTGATGGCTACACCTTC	NA	12	NA	TRBV3-1/TRBV3-2	TRBJ1-2
CASRPGTGRDQPQHF	TGTGCCAGTAGACCCGGGACAGGAAGGGATCAGCCCCAGCATTTT	NA	15	TRBD1	TRBV19	TRBJ1-5
CASSKVWAGGSGELFF	NA	NA	16	NA	TRBV21-1	TRBJ2-2
CAWSRGRVNTEAFF	TGTGCCTGGAGTCGAGGCAGGGTGAACACTGAAGCTTTCTTT	once	14	NA	TRBV30	TRBJ1-1
CASSHLPEEDTQYF	TGTGCCAGCAGCCACCTCCCTGAGGAAGATACGCAGTATTTT	NA	14	NA	TRBV4-2	TRBJ2-3
CASFNGGIQYF	TGTGCCAGCTTTAACGGCGGCATTCAGTACTTC	NA	11	NA	TRBV7-8	TRBJ2-4